Here is one TCR beta chain with its context. Within Nashville, Tennessee resided all donors, each a Caucasian adult. The CDR3 sequence is 16 residues long. The germline V and J ends were trimmed by 0 bases and 5 bases, with 15 bases remaining between them. Per germline, CDR1 SGDLS and CDR2 YYNGEE. The data were obtained in a study of shared clonotypes between healthy human individuals. TCRdb's copy holds only in-frame clones and misses some; the assay was immunoSEQ multiplex PCR. This sample yields 2 million to 2.5 million clones, of which approximately 95% are seen a single time; about 0.37% belongs to the top ten.

Sequencing was performed on naive CD4+ T cells from PBMCs. Specified subset: CD45RA+ positively selected. The clonotype originates from a young man in good health. Some clones in this sample may be carry-over from other donors' samples. The rearrangement joins TRBV9 to TRBJ2-1; no clear D. The CDR3 sequence: CASSVAPLGLDNEQFF. The CDR3 DNA follows: TGTGCCAGCAGCGTAGCTCCCCTAGGTTTAGACAATGAGCAGTTCTTC.